This TCR beta chain is from a study of regulatory T cells in long-lasting Graves disease. As concerns this clonotype: Antigen: not known.

Overall study results and limits: More public clonotypes were shared by persistent patients (under 3,000) than by new patients (roughly 970).

Time point indicated: persistent/refractory GD, antithyroid drugs over 5 years with positive TRAb. PBMCs were the source of the RNA used for TCR sequencing. Construction of TCR beta libraries relied on iRepertoire HTBI primers and on Arm-PCR targeting CDR3 regions. MiXCR, run by TCRdb on the multiplex PCR reads, gives a single entry per CDR3 protein. The sample consists of 700,000 or so distinct CDR3 sequences, around 30% of them appearing once. V lost 4 bases and J 4 bases, leaving 8 bases between the germline ends. Germline V gene sequence: CDR1 LNHDA, CDR2 SQIVND (reference sequence). The CDR3 is 13 residues long.

The sample here was peripheral blood mononuclear cells (PBMCs), taken when the disease was refractory, from a patient treated with antithyroid drugs. This TCR derives from a female donor with Graves disease. The chain joins TRBV19 to TRBJ1-5; D remains unclear. This chain's CDR3 is CASSTLTNQPQHF. CDR3 DNA sequence: TGTGCCAGTAGTACTCTCACGAATCAGCCCCAGCATTTT.